This entry concerns a single T cell receptor beta chain. What it binds is unknown. CDR1 SGHTA and CDR2 FQGNSA come from the germline V gene. The V end lost 3 bases, the J end lost 4 bases, and 15 bases lay between the germline ends. The CDR3 has 15 residues. TCRdb called the reads again in MiXCR, with one record for every CDR3 protein. This sample has about 500,000 distinct CDR3 sequences, with roughly a third found just once. These data originate in a study of T cell repertoires in cytomegalovirus infection. As for the study in general: Matching HLA type and CMV infection were both indicated by public TCR beta signatures. Study conclusions and caveats: CMV-specific HLA-C-restricted TCR beta clonotypes dominated the ex vivo response. Of the TCR beta families, the public ones yielded a cumulative frequency that identified carriers of CMV plus the relevant HLA.

Here the sequenced sample was cultured PBMCs, taken from culture after CMV antigen stimulation. The J gene is TRBJ1-1, the V gene TRBV7-2; D gene uncertain. This clonotype was obtained from a human donor in good health (CMV status not recorded). Some clones in this sample may be carry-over from other donors' samples. The CDR3 region is CASSFGTAGGTEAFF. The CDR3 nucleotides read TGTGCCAGCAGCTTTGGAACGGCGGGCGGCACTGAAGCTTTCTTT.